This TCR beta chain was observed in a study of T cell responses to AZD1222 COVID-19 vaccine. Repertoires were generated with immunoSEQ multiplex PCR, while TCRdb's copy carries only in-frame clones and drops some. The sample includes about 170,000 clones, about nine tenths seen only once; the top ten take around 1.5%. Germline lookup yields CDR1 SGHTS and CDR2 YDEGEE. The CDR3 runs to 14 residues. V dropped 3 bases and J dropped 3 bases, with 11 bases sitting between them. This clonotype originated in an adult in good health. The chain combines TRBV5-8 with TRBJ2-3; D gene ambiguous. The input for sequencing was peripheral blood, taken on day 0 of AZD1222 vaccination. CDR3 protein: CASSSHPGTDTQYF. CDR3 bases: TGTGCCAGCAGCTCCCACCCTGGGACAGATACGCAGTATTTT. Based on the CDR3 plus reference TRBV5-8 and TRBJ2-3, the full variable domain is EAGVTQSPTHLIKTRGQQATLRCSPISGHTSVYWYQQALGLGLQFLLWYDEGEERNRGNFPPRFSGRQFPNYSSELNVNALELEDSALYLCASSSHPGTDTQYFGPGTRLTVL.